A single sample gave rise to the 25 T cell receptor beta chains below, sequenced in a study of blood T cells in healthy people across ages. A second roughly 6 to 12 cycle PCR used barcoded and J-beta primers. A single record per CDR3 protein comes from TCRdb applying MiXCR to the 5' RACE reads. The table includes 500,000 to 550,000 distinct CDR3 sequences, around 24% detected once. The same data also contributed to another study, on T cells of mothers and their children.

Sequenced: blood. The receptors were gathered from a boy between 5 and 17 years old in good health.

J is TRBJ2-5 and V is TRBV24-1; TRBD1 matches at 12 bases. Germline loops: CDR1 KGHDR, CDR2 SFDVKD. The J segment lost 3 bases and the V segment lost 4 bases, leaving 5 bases of the junction unmatched. This CDR3 is 16 amino acids long. DNA of the CDR3: TGTGCCACCAGTGACCGGGACAGGGGGCGCGAAGAGACCCAGTACTTC. Its protein product is CATSDRDRGREETQYF.

The chain links TRBV24-1 to TRBJ2-1; either TRBD1 or TRBD2 may fit D (6 bases each). V lost 1 base to trimming and J lost 1 base, with 16 bases between them. Looked up from germline, CDR1 is KGHDR and CDR2 is SFDVKD. The CDR3 runs 18 residues. In DNA form, the CDR3 reads TGTGCCACCAGTGATTTCGGAAAGAAAGGGGGGTCCTACAATGAGCAGTTCTTC. This encodes CATSDFGKKGGSYNEQFF.

Comment on this clonotype: The junction does not match germline at one end; this may be a read error. V and J are TRBV7-2 and TRBJ1-4, with 8 bases identical to TRBD1. This CDR3 is 15 amino acids long. Germline V gene lookup returns CDR1 SGHTA and CDR2 FQGNSA. This CDR3 is CASSPQTGANEKLFF. CDR3 sequence (DNA): TGTGCCAGCAGCCCGCAGACAGGGGCTAACGAAAAACTGTTTTTT. Full variable domain (outside the CDR3, taken from reference TRBV7-2 and TRBJ1-4): GAGVSQSPSNKVTEKGKDVELRCDPISGHTALYWYRQSLGQGLEFLIYFQGNSAPDKSGLPSDRFSAERTGGSVSTLTIQRTQQEDSAVYLCASSPQTGANEKLFFGSGTQLSVL.

The DNA of the CDR3 is TGTGCCAGCACCAGGGGGGGGCTAGCGGACAATGAGCAGTTCTTC. This gives the protein CASTRGGLADNEQFF. The chain joins TRBV7-9 to TRBJ2-1, with D tentatively TRBD1 or TRBD2 (7 bases each). This CDR3 is 15 amino acids long. Germline CDR1 is SEHNR and CDR2 is FQNEAQ (reference sequence). Trimming shortened V by 7 bases and J by 5 bases, and 18 bases separated the two germline ends.

This clonotype was detected only a few times. The chain links TRBV7-9 to TRBJ1-1; D unresolved. V was clipped by 5 bases and J by 1 base, with 11 bases between them. The germline V gene has CDR1 SEHNR and CDR2 FQNEAQ (reference sequence). The CDR3 consists of 14 residues. CDR3 in amino acids: CASSPRGENTEAFF. The CDR3 DNA is TGTGCCAGCAGCCCCCGGGGTGAGAACACTGAAGCTTTCTTT.

The V call is TRBV15, the J call TRBJ2-7; no clear D. The CDR3 totals 16 residues. Germline values: CDR1 LNHNV, CDR2 YYDKDF (reference sequence). The V and J ends lost 0 bases and 2 bases respectively, with 14 bases between them. In DNA, the CDR3 is TGTGCCACCAGCAGAGATTACGGGCAGGAGACCTACGAGCAGTACTTC. Its translation is CATSRDYGQETYEQYF.

V usage is TRBV12-3 or TRBV12-4 and J usage is TRBJ2-1; 12 nucleotides match TRBD2. There are 15 residues in the CDR3. Unmatched junction bases numbered 5, after V lost 5 bases and J lost 6 bases. Here the CDR3 reads CASSPRTSGTNEQFF. The CDR3 DNA sequence: TGTGCCAGCAGTCCCCGGACTAGCGGGACCAATGAGCAGTTCTTC.

The chain uses TRBV11-1 and TRBJ1-1; tentative D call: TRBD1 (5 bases). Trimming took off 0 bases at V and 4 bases at J, with 12 bases between the two ends. The CDR3 consists of 15 residues. Germline V gene data show CDR1 as SGHAT and CDR2 as FQDESV (reference sequence). The DNA for the CDR3 is TGTGCCAGCAGCTTAGCACCGGGACCCGGCACTGAAGCTTTCTTT. It encodes CASSLAPGPGTEAFF.

The table lists this clonotype with a few counts. This sequence joins TRBV6-1 and TRBJ2-2; D possibly corresponds to TRBD2 (5 bases). CDR1 MNHNS and CDR2 SASEGT come from the germline V gene. The CDR3 runs 13 residues. V was trimmed by 5 bases and J by 5 bases, leaving 9 bases between them. The chain's CDR3 is CASSSDSTGELFF. The CDR3 DNA reads TGTGCCAGCAGTTCGGACTCTACCGGGGAGCTGTTTTTT.

V and J are TRBV28 and TRBJ1-5, with D maybe TRBD1 (5 bases). Germline V gives CDR1 MDHEN, CDR2 SYDVKM. CDR3 length: 14 residues. The V end lost 2 bases, the J end lost 3 bases, and 8 bases lay between the germline ends. The CDR3 protein is CASSLGDPNQPQHF. As DNA, the CDR3 is TGTGCCAGCAGTTTAGGGGACCCCAATCAGCCCCAGCATTTT.

The V call is TRBV14, the J call TRBJ2-7; perhaps TRBD1 as D (6 bases). There are 14 residues in the CDR3. From germline, CDR1 is SGHDN and CDR2 FVKESK. V was trimmed by 4 bases and J by 2 bases, leaving 12 bases between them. The CDR3 is CASSRLDSTYEQYF. CDR3 nucleotide sequence: TGTGCCAGCAGCCGATTGGACAGCACCTACGAGCAGTACTTC.

In DNA, the CDR3 is TGCGCCAGCAGCTTGGAGGACAGGGGTCATTCACCCCTCCACTTT. Protein sequence: CASSLEDRGHSPLHF. V is TRBV5-1 and J is TRBJ1-6; TRBD1 agrees at 9 bases. Trimming took 0 bases from V and 8 from J; bases not matched to a gene: 3. CDR3 length: 15 amino acids. Germline CDR1 and CDR2: SGHRS and YFSETQ.

CDR3 DNA sequence: TGTGCCAGCAGTTTAGGCTGTACGCAGTATTTT. Protein sequence: CASSLGCTQYF. The rearrangement links TRBV12-3 or TRBV12-4 to TRBJ2-3; D remains unclear. Trimming removed 1 base from V and 8 bases from J, with 4 bases in between. This CDR3 has 11 residues.

The genes are TRBV4-3 and TRBJ2-3; possible D gene TRBD2, 6 bases. Germline V gene sequence: CDR1 LGHNA, CDR2 YSLEER. This CDR3 region has 13 residues. V lost 10 bases to trimming and J lost 4 bases, with 15 bases between them. The CDR3 protein is CAISGGTADTQYF. CDR3 coding DNA: TGCGCCATCAGTGGAGGGACGGCAGATACGCAGTATTTT.

At least ten counts were recorded for this clonotype. This chain joins TRBV6-4 and TRBJ2-1; TRBD2 matches 10 bases. This CDR3 is 15 amino acids long. Germline CDR1 is MRHNA and CDR2 is SNTAGT. After removal of 0 bases from V and 4 bases from J, the junction contained 0 bases not matched to a gene. CDR3 nucleotide sequence: TGTGCCAGCAGTGACTCAGCGGGAGGGTACAATGAGCAGTTCTTC. Amino acids: CASSDSAGGYNEQFF.

The CDR3 protein is CASSPASGSSYEQYF. Written as DNA, the CDR3 is TGTGCCAGCAGCCCGGCTAGCGGGAGTTCCTACGAGCAGTACTTC. The V gene is TRBV13, the J gene TRBJ2-7; 10 bases are a match to TRBD2. Germline V gene lookup returns CDR1 PRHDT and CDR2 FYEKMQ (reference sequence). V lost 5 bases and J lost 1; bases outside the gene matches: 5. The CDR3 is 15 amino acids.

This clonotype turned up a few times. The chain recombines TRBV7-9 with TRBJ2-5, with 7 bases fitting TRBD2. Trimming cost V 2 bases and J 1 base; bases outside gene matches: 4. Germline assignment: CDR1 SEHNR and CDR2 FQNEAQ (reference sequence). The CDR3 runs 15 residues. CDR3 amino acids: CASSLSTSVQETQYF. In DNA form, the CDR3 reads TGTGCCAGCAGCTTATCAACTAGCGTCCAAGAGACCCAGTACTTC. Full variable domain (remainder filled in from reference TRBV7-9 and TRBJ2-5): DTGVSQNPRHKITKRGQNVTFRCDPISEHNRLYWYRQTLGQGPEFLTYFQNEAQLEKSRLLSDRFSAERPKGSFSTLEIQRTEQGDSAMYLCASSLSTSVQETQYFGPGTRLLVL.

This clonotype was recorded a few times. The chain joins TRBV7-2 to TRBJ2-7; 8 bases fit TRBD2. The germline V gene has CDR1 SGHTA and CDR2 FQGNSA. The CDR3 spans 18 residues. V lost 1 base and J lost 0; bases outside the gene matches: 11. CDR3 coding DNA: TGTGCCAGCAGCTTAGAGTTCACTAGCGGACAGAACTCCTACGAGCAGTACTTC. As protein: CASSLEFTSGQNSYEQYF.

The V call is TRBV7-2, the J call TRBJ2-7, with TRBD1 matching 9 bases. The CDR3 runs 16 residues. CDR1 and CDR2 (germline): SGHTA, FQGNSA. V lost 5 bases and J lost 4; bases outside the gene matches: 12. CDR3 sequence (DNA): TGTGCCAGCAGCCCAATCCCGTGGGACAGGGTGTACGAGCAGTACTTC. Translating gives CASSPIPWDRVYEQYF.

V gene TRBV4-3 combines with J gene TRBJ2-5; 7 bases map to TRBD2. The J call could be wrong; TRBJ2-1 is a better fit for the DNA end. The CDR3 runs 16 residues. Germline V lookup: CDR1 LGHNA, CDR2 YSLEER. The CDR3 sequence is CASSQVEMGGPYEQFF. The CDR3 DNA sequence: TGCGCCAGCAGCCAAGTGGAAATGGGAGGGCCCTATGAGCAGTTCTTC.

This chain joins TRBV5-1 and TRBJ2-7; tentatively, D is TRBD1 (5 bases). The V gene lost 4 bases and the J gene lost 5 bases, with 16 bases spanning the gap. Per germline, CDR1 SGHRS and CDR2 YFSETQ. The CDR3 loop spans 14 amino acids. The CDR3 loop reads CASSVDQGTHEQYF. CDR3 sequence (DNA): TGCGCCAGCAGCGTGGATCAGGGAACCCACGAGCAGTACTTC.

A remark on this clonotype: A read error may produce the germline difference seen at one junction end. V gene TRBV7-9 combines with J gene TRBJ2-7; the match to TRBD1 covers 9 bases. Germline values: CDR1 SEHNR, CDR2 FQNEAQ (reference sequence). The CDR3 totals 14 residues. CDR3 amino acids: CVSSPDRGPYEQYF. The CDR3 nucleotides are TGTGTCAGCAGCCCGGACAGGGGACCCTACGAGCAGTACTTC.

This clonotype turned up a few times. V is TRBV29-1 and J is TRBJ2-1; TRBD1 is a possible D gene (6 bases). The last part of the DNA fits TRBJ2-7 better; the J call may be wrong. This CDR3 is built from 12 residues. Germline CDR1 and CDR2: SQVTM and ANQGSEA. The chain's CDR3 is CSVEGTEYEQYF. The CDR3 DNA reads as TGCAGCGTTGAAGGGACAGAGTACGAGCAGTACTTC.

This clonotype was detected a few times. The chain combines TRBV4-2 with TRBJ2-1; the D is unclear. From germline, CDR1 is LGHNA and CDR2 YNFKEQ. The CDR3 runs 17 residues. V gave up 4 bases and J gave up 5 bases, with 21 bases separating them. The CDR3 coding sequence is TGTGCCAGCAGCCTCGACGCTTACGGGCGTAGGGACAATGAGCAGTTCTTC. This sequence encodes CASSLDAYGRRDNEQFF.

The rearrangement links TRBV6-5 to TRBJ2-5, with unresolved D. The CDR3 length is 12 residues. CDR1 is MNHEY and CDR2 is SVGAGI in the germline V gene. V lost 8 bases and J lost 3, with 10 bases in between. CDR3 nucleotide sequence: TGTGCCAGCCAGGCCTCCAAAGAGACCCAGTACTTC. It specifies CASQASKETQYF.